Listed below are T cell receptor beta chains from one sample, sequenced in a study of blood T cells in healthy people across ages. From the 5' RACE reads, TCRdb called clonotypes with MiXCR, one entry per CDR3 protein. The table lists some 1.4 million distinct CDR3 sequences, approximately 38% of them singletons. Sequenced sample: blood. Receptors originate from a woman between 18 and 30 years old in good health. The CDR3 runs from the conserved cysteine through the conserved F or W. The order of the fields is CDR3 protein, CDR3 DNA, D gene, CDR3 length, clone size, J gene, V gene. D genes are given only for firm matches. Clone size is shown for a subset of rows, as once, few, many or a class of expanded clone.

CDR3: CSASKDRGTLETQYF
DNA: TGCAGTGCTAGCAAGGACAGGGGAACTTTAGAGACCCAGTACTTC
D: TRBD1
length: 15
size: few
J: TRBJ2-5
V: TRBV20-1

CDR3: CASSPTLTTDRFSYNEQFF
DNA: TGTGCCAGCAGCCCAACACTAACCACGGACCGCTTCTCCTACAATGAGCAGTTCTTC
D: .
length: 19
size: few
J: TRBJ2-1
V: TRBV7-2

CDR3: CATSDQYGYTF
DNA: TGTGCCACCAGTGACCAGTATGGCTACACCTTC
D: .
length: 11
size: few
J: TRBJ1-2
V: TRBV24-1

CDR3: CASSPPLAFHNEQYF
DNA: TGTGCCAGCAGTCCCCCCTTAGCGTTCCACAATGAGCAGTACTTC
D: .
length: 15
size: few
J: TRBJ2-7
V: TRBV7-2

CDR3: CSAGKTSGSLNEQFF
DNA: TGCAGTGCTGGCAAGACTAGCGGGAGTCTTAATGAGCAGTTCTTC
D: TRBD2
length: 15
size: many
J: TRBJ2-1
V: TRBV20-1

CDR3: CASSYPEAAEGETQYF
DNA: TGTGCCAGCAGTTATCCCGAGGCCGCGGAGGGAGAGACCCAGTACTTC
D: .
length: 16
size: .
J: TRBJ2-5
V: TRBV6-6

CDR3: CSAARLAGEGEQYF
DNA: TGCAGTGCCGCCCGACTAGCGGGAGAGGGTGAGCAGTACTTC
D: TRBD2
length: 14
size: few
J: TRBJ2-5
V: TRBV20-1

CDR3: CASSSLPGGPNEQFF
DNA: TGTGCCAGCAGTTCCTTACCGGGAGGGCCCAATGAGCAGTTCTTC
D: TRBD2
length: 15
size: .
J: TRBJ2-1
V: TRBV27

CDR3: CASSPTLGGTVFF
DNA: TGTGCCAGCAGCCCCACCTTAGGGGGTACAGTGTTCTTC
D: .
length: 13
size: once
J: TRBJ2-1
V: TRBV11-2

CDR3: CASSLRSGSLSYEQYF
DNA: TGTGCCAGCAGCCTACGAAGCGGGAGTCTTTCCTACGAGCAGTACTTC
D: TRBD2
length: 16
size: .
J: TRBJ2-7
V: TRBV9

CDR3: CSVHDGTGSYEQYF
DNA: TGCAGTGTCCACGACGGGACAGGGAGTTACGAGCAGTACTTC
D: TRBD1
length: 14
size: .
J: TRBJ2-7
V: TRBV20-1

CDR3: CSARVGTGSEAFF
DNA: TGCAGTGCTAGGGTCGGGACGGGCTCTGAAGCTTTCTTT
D: .
length: 13
size: .
J: TRBJ1-1
V: TRBV20-1

CDR3: CASSTPTGVGYGYTF
DNA: TGTGCCAGCAGTACCCCGACAGGGGTGGGCTATGGCTACACCTTC
D: TRBD1
length: 15
size: few
J: TRBJ1-2
V: TRBV28

CDR3: CASSLSPSPETQYF
DNA: TGTGCCAGCAGTTTATCCCCCAGCCCAGAGACCCAGTACTTC
D: .
length: 14
size: .
J: TRBJ2-5
V: TRBV27

CDR3: CASSLGGDRSAYEQYF
DNA: TGTGCCAGCAGTTTAGGGGGGGACCGGAGTGCCTACGAGCAGTACTTC
D: .
length: 16
size: few
J: TRBJ2-7
V: TRBV12-3/TRBV12-4

CDR3: CASSQVTHNEQFF
DNA: TGCGCCAGCAGCCAAGTGACGCATAATGAGCAGTTCTTC
D: .
length: 13
size: .
J: TRBJ2-1
V: TRBV4-1

CDR3: CASSAQGDSPLHF
DNA: TGCGCCAGCAGCGCCCAGGGGGATTCACCCCTCCACTTT
D: TRBD1
length: 13
size: .
J: TRBJ1-6
V: TRBV5-1

CDR3: CASSLAVPDRGGNYEQYF
DNA: TGTGCCAGCAGCTTAGCGGTCCCGGACAGGGGAGGAAACTACGAGCAGTACTTC
D: TRBD1
length: 18
size: .
J: TRBJ2-7
V: TRBV7-2

CDR3: CAIRGGGRSSYEQFF
DNA: TGTGCCATCAGGGGCGGGGGAAGGAGCTCCTACGAGCAGTTCTTC
D: TRBD2
length: 15
size: .
J: TRBJ2-1
V: TRBV10-3

CDR3: CASSWGDRVGYTF
DNA: TGTGCCAGCAGCTGGGGGGACAGGGTAGGCTACACCTTC
D: TRBD1
length: 13
size: few
J: TRBJ1-2
V: TRBV28

CDR3: CASSVVRRRDRGPRYSNQPQHF
DNA: TGTGCCAGCAGCGTAGTCCGTCGTCGAGACAGGGGACCGCGTTATAGCAATCAGCCCCAGCATTTT
D: TRBD1
length: 22
size: few
J: TRBJ1-5
V: TRBV9

CDR3: CASSLQAPPYEQYF
DNA: TGTGCCAGCAGCCTTCAAGCTCCCCCCTACGAGCAGTACTTC
D: .
length: 14
size: .
J: TRBJ2-7
V: TRBV7-2

CDR3: CAISLLAGGGTDTQYF
DNA: TGTGCCATCAGTCTACTAGCGGGAGGGGGCACAGATACGCAGTATTTT
D: TRBD2
length: 16
size: .
J: TRBJ2-3
V: TRBV10-3

CDR3: CASSLRAGAGSSGANVLTF
DNA: TGCGCCAGCAGCTTGAGGGCCGGGGCAGGCTCCTCTGGGGCCAACGTCCTGACTTTC
D: .
length: 19
size: .
J: TRBJ2-6
V: TRBV5-1

CDR3: CASSRAAGNSPLHF
DNA: TGTGCCAGCAGCCGGGCCGCGGGAAATTCACCCCTCCACTTT
D: .
length: 14
size: .
J: TRBJ1-6
V: TRBV3-1

CDR3: CASTLKAGGPDTQYF
DNA: TGTGCCAGCACCCTAAAAGCGGGAGGACCAGATACGCAGTATTTT
D: TRBD2
length: 15
size: .
J: TRBJ2-3
V: TRBV6-5

CDR3: CSARHDRGNYEQFF
DNA: TGCAGTGCTAGGCACGACAGGGGGAACTACGAGCAGTTCTTC
D: TRBD1
length: 14
size: .
J: TRBJ2-1
V: TRBV20-1

CDR3: CASSPGLQDRYGYTF
DNA: TGCGCCAGCAGCCCGGGACTTCAGGATAGGTATGGCTACACCTTC
D: .
length: 15
size: few
J: TRBJ1-2
V: TRBV4-1

CDR3: CASTSSVGGKTQYF
DNA: TGTGCCAGCACCAGTTCGGTTGGGGGAAAGACCCAGTACTTC
D: .
length: 14
size: few
J: TRBJ2-5
V: TRBV12-3/TRBV12-4